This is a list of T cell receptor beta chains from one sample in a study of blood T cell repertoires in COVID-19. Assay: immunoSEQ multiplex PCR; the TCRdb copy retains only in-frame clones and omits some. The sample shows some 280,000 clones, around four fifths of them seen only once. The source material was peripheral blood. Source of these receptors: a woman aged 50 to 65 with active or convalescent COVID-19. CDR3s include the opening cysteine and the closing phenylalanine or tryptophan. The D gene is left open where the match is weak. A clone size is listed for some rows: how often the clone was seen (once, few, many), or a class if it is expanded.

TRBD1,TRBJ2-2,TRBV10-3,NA,CAISVTGTGELFF,TGTGCCATCAGTGTGACAGGGACCGGGGAGCTGTTTTTT
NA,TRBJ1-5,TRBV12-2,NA,CASRTDPGTVFFNQPQHF,TGTGCAAGTCGCACTGATCCCGGGACAGTGTTCTTTAATCAGCCCCAGCATTTT
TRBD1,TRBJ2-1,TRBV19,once,CASSFTGGSYNEQFF,TGTGCCAGTAGCTTTACAGGGGGCTCATACAATGAGCAGTTCTTC
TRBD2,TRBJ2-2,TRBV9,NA,CASSVQSGGRAPSGELFF,TGTGCCAGCAGCGTTCAATCGGGCGGGAGGGCCCCCTCCGGGGAGCTGTTTTTT
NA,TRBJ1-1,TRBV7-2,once,CASSQDGVKAFF,TGTGCCAGCAGCCAGGACGGGGTTAAAGCTTTCTTT
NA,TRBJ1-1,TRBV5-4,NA,CASSSPMGSWRVTEAFF,TGTGCCAGCAGCTCGCCAATGGGGAGCTGGCGGGTTACTGAAGCTTTCTTT
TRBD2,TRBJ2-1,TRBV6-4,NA,CASSESGRLAGGFSYNEQFF,TGTGCCAGCAGTGAGTCTGGGCGCCTAGCGGGAGGGTTCTCCTACAATGAGCAGTTCTTC
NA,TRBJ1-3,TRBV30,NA,CACSKSSGNTIYF,TGTGCCTGCTCAAAGAGCTCTGGAAACACCATATATTTT
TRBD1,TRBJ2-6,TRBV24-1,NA,CATGDRAGANVLTF,TGTGCCACCGGAGACAGGGCTGGGGCCAACGTCCTGACTTTC
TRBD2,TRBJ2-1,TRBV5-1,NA,CASSFTSGGPNEQFF,TGCGCCAGCAGCTTTACTAGCGGGGGACCCAATGAGCAGTTCTTC
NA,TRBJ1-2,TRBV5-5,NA,CASSLQANYGYTF,TGTGCCAGCAGCTTACAGGCTAACTATGGCTACACCTTC
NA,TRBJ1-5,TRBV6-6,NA,CASSWTANQPQHF,TGTGCCAGCAGCTGGACAGCAAATCAGCCCCAGCATTTT
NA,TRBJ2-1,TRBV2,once,CASRLSGISYNEQFF,TGTGCCAGCAGGCTCTCCGGGATTTCCTACAATGAGCAGTTCTTC
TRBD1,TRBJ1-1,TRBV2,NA,CASSGQGAEAFF,TGTGCCAGCAGCGGACAGGGGGCTGAAGCTTTCTTT
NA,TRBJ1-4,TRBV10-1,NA,CASTSGGGLLPTNEKLFF,TGCGCCAGCACCTCGGGGGGAGGGCTCCTCCCAACTAATGAAAAACTGTTTTTT
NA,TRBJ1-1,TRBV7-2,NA,CASSLHKNTEAFF,TGTGCCAGCAGCTTGCACAAGAACACTGAAGCTTTCTTT
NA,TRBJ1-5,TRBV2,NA,CASSSVGGNQPQHF,TGTGCCAGCAGTTCCGTGGGGGGGAATCAGCCCCAGCATTTT
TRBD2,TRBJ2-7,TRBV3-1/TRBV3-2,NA,CASSRTGGFYEQYF,TGTGCCAGCAGCCGGACGGGGGGTTTTTACGAGCAGTACTTC
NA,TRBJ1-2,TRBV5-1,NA,CASSLGQDNYGYTF,TGCGCCAGCAGCTTGGGTCAGGATAACTATGGCTACACCTTC
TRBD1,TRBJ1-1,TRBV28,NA,CASSIRDRVLNTEAFF,TGTGCCAGCAGTATCCGGGACAGGGTTTTGAACACTGAAGCTTTCTTT
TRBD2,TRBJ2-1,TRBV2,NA,CASSGSGGYNEQFF,TGTGCCAGCAGTGGTAGCGGGGGATACAATGAGCAGTTCTTC
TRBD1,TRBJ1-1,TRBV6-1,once,CASSDSGGSGTEAFF,TGTGCCAGCAGTGATTCAGGGGGCTCGGGCACTGAAGCTTTCTTT
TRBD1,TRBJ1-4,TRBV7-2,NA,CASSLGQGLAEKLFF,TGTGCCAGCAGCCTCGGACAGGGGCTTGCCGAAAAACTGTTTTTT
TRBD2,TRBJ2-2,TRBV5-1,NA,CASSLAAGVTGELFF,TGCGCCAGCAGCTTGGCCGCGGGGGTCACCGGGGAGCTGTTTTTT
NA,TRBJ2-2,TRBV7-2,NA,CASSLGPGLNTGELFF,TGTGCCAGCAGCTTGGGTCCGGGACTCAACACCGGGGAGCTGTTTTTT
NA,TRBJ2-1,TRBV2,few,CASSEASEQFF,TGTGCCAGCAGTGAAGCTAGTGAGCAGTTCTTC
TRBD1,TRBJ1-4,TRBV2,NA,CASSFDRANEKLFF,TGTGCCAGCAGTTTCGACAGGGCGAATGAAAAACTGTTTTTT
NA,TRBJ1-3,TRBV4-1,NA,CASSQDRIAGSGNTIYF,TGCGCCAGCAGCCAAGATAGGATTGCGGGCTCTGGAAACACCATATATTTT
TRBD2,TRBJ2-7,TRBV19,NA,CASRGLAEAGEQYF,TGTGCCAGTAGAGGACTAGCGGAGGCGGGCGAGCAGTACTTC
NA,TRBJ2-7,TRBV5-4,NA,CASSLNRAPYEQYF,TGTGCCAGCAGCTTGAACAGGGCCCCCTACGAGCAGTACTTC